This TCR beta chain stems from a study of T cells in women clearing cervical HPV infection. The overall study: Cases were women with histologically confirmed HPV16-related CIN3 or worse, including 2 invasive cancers. The study's findings and limits: Repertoire richness, not evenness, was significantly elevated in CIN3+ cases versus controls.

Concerning this clone: Its antigen is unknown. The CDR3 is cut off 3 residues early in the read; its end comes from the germline J gene.

The V gene lost 4 bases and the J gene lost 0 bases, with 10 bases spanning the gap. This CDR3 is 15 amino acids long. The V gene's germline CDR1 is LNHDA and CDR2 SQIVND (reference sequence). Prevalent HPV16 infections were excluded; only incident single HPV16 infections included. Libraries were prepared by immunoSEQ multiplex PCR; TCRdb keeps only in-frame clonotypes and omits some of them. The table lists under 40,000 clones. Source material: blood buffy coat. This chain uses TRBV19 with TRBJ2-1; D unresolved. This TCR derives from a woman aged 18 to 75 with a cervical HPV16 infection that either progressed to CIN3+ or cleared (not recorded which). Incomplete CDR3 DNA: TGTGCCAGTAGTACCACCCTGCGCTCCTACAATGAG. This translates into CASSTTLRSYNE. The entire CDR3 is CASSTTLRSYNEQFF.